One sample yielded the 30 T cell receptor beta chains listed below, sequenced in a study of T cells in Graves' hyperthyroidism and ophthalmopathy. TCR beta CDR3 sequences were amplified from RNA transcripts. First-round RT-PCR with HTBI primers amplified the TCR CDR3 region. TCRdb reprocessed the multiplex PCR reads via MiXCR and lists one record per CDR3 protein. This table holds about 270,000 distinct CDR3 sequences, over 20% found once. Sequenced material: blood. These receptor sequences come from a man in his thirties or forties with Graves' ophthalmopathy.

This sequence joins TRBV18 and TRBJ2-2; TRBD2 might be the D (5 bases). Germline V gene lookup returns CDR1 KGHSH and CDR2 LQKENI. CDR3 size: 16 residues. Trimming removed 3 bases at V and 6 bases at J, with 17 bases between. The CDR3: CASSPRLPGGSGELFF. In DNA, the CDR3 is TGTGCCAGCTCACCCCGTTTGCCGGGCGGGTCCGGGGAGCTGTTTTTT.

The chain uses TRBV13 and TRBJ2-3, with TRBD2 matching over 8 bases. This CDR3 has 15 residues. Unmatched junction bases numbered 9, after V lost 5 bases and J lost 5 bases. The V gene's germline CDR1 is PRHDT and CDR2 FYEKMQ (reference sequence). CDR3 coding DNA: TGTGCCAGCAGCGGGACTAGGACCTCGGTAGATACGCAGTATTTT. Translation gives CASSGTRTSVDTQYF. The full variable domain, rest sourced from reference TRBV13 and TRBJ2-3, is AAGVIQSPRHLIKEKRETATLKCYPIPRHDTVYWYQQGPGQDPQFLISFYEKMQSDKGSIPDRFSAQQFSDYHSELNMSSLELGDSALYFCASSGTRTSVDTQYFGPGTRLTVL.

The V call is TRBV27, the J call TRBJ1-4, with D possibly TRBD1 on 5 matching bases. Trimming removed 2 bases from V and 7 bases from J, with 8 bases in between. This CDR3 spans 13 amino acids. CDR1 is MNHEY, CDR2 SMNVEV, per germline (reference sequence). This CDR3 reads CASSLRGGEKLFF. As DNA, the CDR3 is TGTGCCAGCAGTTTACGGGGCGGTGAAAAACTGTTTTTT.

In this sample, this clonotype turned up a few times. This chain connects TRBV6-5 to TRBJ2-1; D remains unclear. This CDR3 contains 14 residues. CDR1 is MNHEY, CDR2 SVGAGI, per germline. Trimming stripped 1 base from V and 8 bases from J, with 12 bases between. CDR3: CASSYYDLVDEQFF. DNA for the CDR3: TGTGCCAGCAGTTACTACGATCTAGTAGATGAGCAGTTCTTC.

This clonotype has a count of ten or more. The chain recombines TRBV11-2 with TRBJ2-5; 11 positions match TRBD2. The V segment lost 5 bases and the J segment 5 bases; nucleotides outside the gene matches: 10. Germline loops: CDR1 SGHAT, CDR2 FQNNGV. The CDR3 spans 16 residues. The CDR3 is CASSPGLAGWAETQYF. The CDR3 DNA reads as TGTGCCAGCAGCCCCGGACTAGCGGGTTGGGCGGAGACCCAGTACTTC.

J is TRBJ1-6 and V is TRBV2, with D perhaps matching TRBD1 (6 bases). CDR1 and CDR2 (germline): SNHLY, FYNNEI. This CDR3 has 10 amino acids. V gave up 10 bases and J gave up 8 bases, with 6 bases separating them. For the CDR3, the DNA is TGTGCCACAGGGGATTCACCCCTCCACTTT. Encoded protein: CATGDSPLHF.

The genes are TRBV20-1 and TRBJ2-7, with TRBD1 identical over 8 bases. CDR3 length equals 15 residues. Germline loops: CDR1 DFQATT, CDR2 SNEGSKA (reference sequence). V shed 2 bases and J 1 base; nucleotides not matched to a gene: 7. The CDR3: CSARYSGTGSYEQYF. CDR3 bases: TGCAGTGCTAGATACTCCGGGACAGGTTCCTACGAGCAGTACTTC.

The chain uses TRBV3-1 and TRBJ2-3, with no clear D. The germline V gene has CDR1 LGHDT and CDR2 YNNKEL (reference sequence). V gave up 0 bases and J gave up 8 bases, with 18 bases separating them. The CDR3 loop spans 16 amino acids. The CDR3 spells CASSQDVNKPWGTQYF. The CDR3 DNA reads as TGTGCCAGCAGCCAAGATGTTAACAAGCCTTGGGGTACGCAGTATTTT.

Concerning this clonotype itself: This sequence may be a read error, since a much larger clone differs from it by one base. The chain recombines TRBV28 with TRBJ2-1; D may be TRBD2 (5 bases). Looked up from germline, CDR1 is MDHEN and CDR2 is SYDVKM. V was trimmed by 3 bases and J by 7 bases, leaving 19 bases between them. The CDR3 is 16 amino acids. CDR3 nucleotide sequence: TGTGCCAGCAGTTTGATTCGGAGGCTTCGGGGAAATGAGCAGTTCTTC. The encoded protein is CASSLIRRLRGNEQFF.

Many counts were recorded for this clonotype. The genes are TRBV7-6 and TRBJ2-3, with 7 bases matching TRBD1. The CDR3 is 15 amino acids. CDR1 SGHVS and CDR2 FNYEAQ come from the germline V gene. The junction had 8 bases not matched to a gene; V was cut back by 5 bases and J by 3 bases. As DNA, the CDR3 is TGTGCCAGCAGCCTAACAGGGGACAAGACAGATACGCAGTATTTT. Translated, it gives CASSLTGDKTDTQYF.

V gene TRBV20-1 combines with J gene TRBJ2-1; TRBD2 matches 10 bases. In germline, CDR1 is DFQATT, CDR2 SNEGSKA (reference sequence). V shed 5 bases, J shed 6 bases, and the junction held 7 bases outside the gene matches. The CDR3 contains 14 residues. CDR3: CSAPLPSGGNEQFF. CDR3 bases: TGCAGTGCTCCTCTACCTAGCGGGGGCAATGAGCAGTTCTTC.

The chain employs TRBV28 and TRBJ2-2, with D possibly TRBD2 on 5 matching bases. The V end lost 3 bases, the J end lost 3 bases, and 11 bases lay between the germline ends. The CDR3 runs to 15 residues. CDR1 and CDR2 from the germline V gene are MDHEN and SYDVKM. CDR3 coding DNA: TGTGCCAGCAGTTTGGGCGGGCTAGACACCGGGGAGCTGTTTTTT. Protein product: CASSLGGLDTGELFF.

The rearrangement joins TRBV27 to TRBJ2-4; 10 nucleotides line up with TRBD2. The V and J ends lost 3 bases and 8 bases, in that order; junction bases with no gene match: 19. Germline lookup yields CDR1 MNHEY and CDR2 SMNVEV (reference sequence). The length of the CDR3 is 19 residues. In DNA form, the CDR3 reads TGTGCCAGCAGTTTTAGGGGCCGCTCCTGGAGCGGGAGGGGGGACATTCAGTACTTC. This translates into CASSFRGRSWSGRGDIQYF.

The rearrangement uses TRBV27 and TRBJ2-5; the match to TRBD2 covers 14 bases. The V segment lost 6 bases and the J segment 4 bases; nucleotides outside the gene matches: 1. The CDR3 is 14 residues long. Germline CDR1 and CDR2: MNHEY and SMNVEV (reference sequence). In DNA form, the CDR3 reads TGTGCCAGCAGGGGGACTAGCGGGAGAGAGACCCAGTACTTC. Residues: CASRGTSGRETQYF.

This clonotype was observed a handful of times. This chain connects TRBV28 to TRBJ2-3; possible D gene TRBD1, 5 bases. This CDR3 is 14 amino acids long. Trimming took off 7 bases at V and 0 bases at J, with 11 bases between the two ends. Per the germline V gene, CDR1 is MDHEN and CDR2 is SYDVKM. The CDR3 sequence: CASNRQFSTDTQYF. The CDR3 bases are TGTGCCAGCAACAGACAGTTTAGCACAGATACGCAGTATTTT.

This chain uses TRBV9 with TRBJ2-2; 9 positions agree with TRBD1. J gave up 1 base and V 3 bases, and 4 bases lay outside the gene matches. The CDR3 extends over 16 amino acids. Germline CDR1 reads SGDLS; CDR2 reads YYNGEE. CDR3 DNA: TGTGCCAGCAGCGCGGGACAGGGCGGGAACACCGGGGAGCTGTTTTTT. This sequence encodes CASSAGQGGNTGELFF.

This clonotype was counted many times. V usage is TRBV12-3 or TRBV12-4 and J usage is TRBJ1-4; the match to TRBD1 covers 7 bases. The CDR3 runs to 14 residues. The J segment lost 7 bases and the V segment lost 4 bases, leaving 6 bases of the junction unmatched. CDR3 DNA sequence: TGTGCCAGCAGTTCCCGTACAGGGGTTGAAAAACTGTTTTTT. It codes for CASSSRTGVEKLFF.

The CDR3 loop is CASSPGTSGRGGEQFF. The CDR3 region has the DNA TGTGCCAGCAGCCCCGGGACTAGCGGGAGGGGTGGTGAGCAGTTCTTC. The chain recombines TRBV7-9 with TRBJ2-1; TRBD2 matches 16 bases. The germline V gene encodes CDR1 SEHNR and CDR2 FQNEAQ (reference sequence). The V segment lost 5 bases and the J segment 9 bases; nucleotides outside the gene matches: 7. This CDR3 spans 16 amino acids.

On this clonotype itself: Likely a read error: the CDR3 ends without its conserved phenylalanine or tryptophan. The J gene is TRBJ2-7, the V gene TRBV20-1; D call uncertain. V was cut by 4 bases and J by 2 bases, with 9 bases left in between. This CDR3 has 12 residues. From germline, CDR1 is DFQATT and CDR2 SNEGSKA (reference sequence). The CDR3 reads CSANSGTYEQYL. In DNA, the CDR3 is TGCAGTGCTAACAGTGGCACCTACGAGCAGTACCTC.

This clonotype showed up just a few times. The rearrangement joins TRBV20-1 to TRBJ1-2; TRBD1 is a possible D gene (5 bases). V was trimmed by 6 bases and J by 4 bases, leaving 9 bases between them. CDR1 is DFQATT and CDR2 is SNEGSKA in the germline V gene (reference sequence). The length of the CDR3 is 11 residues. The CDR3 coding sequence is TGCAGTGCCGAGGGACCCTATGGCTACACCTTC. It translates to CSAEGPYGYTF.

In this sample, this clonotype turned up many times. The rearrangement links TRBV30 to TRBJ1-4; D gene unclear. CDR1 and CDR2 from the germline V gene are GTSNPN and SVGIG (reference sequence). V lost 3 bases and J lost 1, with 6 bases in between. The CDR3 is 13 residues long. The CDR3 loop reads CAWRQGTNEKLFF. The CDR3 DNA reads TGTGCCTGGAGACAAGGAACTAATGAAAAACTGTTTTTT.

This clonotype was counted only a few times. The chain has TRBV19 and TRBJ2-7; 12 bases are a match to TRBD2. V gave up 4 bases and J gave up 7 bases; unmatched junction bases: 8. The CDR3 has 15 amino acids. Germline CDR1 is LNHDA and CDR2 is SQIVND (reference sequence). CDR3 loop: CASSSATSGRSEQYF. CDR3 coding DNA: TGTGCCAGTAGTAGCGCGACTAGCGGGAGAAGTGAGCAGTACTTC. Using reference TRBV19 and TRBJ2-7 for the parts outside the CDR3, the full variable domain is DGGITQSPKYLFRKEGQNVTLSCEQNLNHDAMYWYRQDPGQGLRLIYYSQIVNDFQKGDIAEGYSVSREKKESFPLTVTSAQKNPTAFYLCASSSATSGRSEQYFGPGTRLTVT.

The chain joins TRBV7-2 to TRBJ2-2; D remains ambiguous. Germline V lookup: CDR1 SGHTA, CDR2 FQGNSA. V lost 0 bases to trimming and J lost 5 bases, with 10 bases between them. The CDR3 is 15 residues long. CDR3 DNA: TGTGCCAGCAGCTTAGCGTCGCAGACAACCGGGGAGCTGTTTTTT. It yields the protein CASSLASQTTGELFF.

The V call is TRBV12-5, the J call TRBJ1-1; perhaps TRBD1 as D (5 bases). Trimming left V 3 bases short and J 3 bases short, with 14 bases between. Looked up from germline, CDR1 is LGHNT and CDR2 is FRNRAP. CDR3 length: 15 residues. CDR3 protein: CASGFFGGGDTEAFF. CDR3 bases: TGTGCTAGTGGTTTCTTTGGGGGAGGGGACACTGAAGCTTTCTTT. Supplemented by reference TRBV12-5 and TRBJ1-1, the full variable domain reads DARVTQTPRHKVTEMGQEVTMRCQPILGHNTVFWYRQTMMQGLELLAYFRNRAPLDDSGMPKDRFSAEMPDATLATLKIQPSEPRDSAVYFCASGFFGGGDTEAFFGQGTRLTVV.

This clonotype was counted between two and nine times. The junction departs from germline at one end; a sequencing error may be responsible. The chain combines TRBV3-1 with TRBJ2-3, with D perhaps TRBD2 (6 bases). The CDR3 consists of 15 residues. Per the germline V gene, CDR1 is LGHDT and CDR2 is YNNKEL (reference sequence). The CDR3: CASSQVGLTTNTQYF. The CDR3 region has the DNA TGTGCCAGCAGCCAAGTGGGACTGACCACAAATACGCAGTATTTT.

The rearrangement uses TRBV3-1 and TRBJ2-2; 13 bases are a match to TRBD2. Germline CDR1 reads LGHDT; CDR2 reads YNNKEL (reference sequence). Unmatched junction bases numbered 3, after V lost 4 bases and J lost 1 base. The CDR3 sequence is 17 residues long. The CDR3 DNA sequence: TGTGCCAGCAGCCCTGGGACTAGCGGGAAGAACACCGGGGAGCTGTTTTTT. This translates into CASSPGTSGKNTGELFF.

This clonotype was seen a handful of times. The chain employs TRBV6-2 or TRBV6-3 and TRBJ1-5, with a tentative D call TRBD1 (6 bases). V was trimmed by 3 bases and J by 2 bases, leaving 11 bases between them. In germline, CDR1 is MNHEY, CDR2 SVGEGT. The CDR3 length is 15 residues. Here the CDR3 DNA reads TGTGCCAGCAGTTATTCAGGGGCGGGCAATCAGCCCCAGCATTTT. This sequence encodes CASSYSGAGNQPQHF.

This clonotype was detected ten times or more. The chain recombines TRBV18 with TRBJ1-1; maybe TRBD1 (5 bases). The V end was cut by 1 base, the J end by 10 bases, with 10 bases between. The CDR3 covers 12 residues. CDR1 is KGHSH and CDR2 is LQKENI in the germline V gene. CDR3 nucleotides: TGTGCCAGCTCACCACTTTCGGGGGTAGCTTTCTTT. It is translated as CASSPLSGVAFF.

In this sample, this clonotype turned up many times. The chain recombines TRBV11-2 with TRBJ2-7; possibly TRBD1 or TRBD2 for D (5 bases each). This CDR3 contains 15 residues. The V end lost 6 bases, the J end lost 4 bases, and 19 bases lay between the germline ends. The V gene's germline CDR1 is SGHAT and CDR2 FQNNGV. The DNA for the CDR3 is TGTGCCAGCAGGTATACCGGGACGGCCGAATACGAGCAGTACTTC. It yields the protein CASRYTGTAEYEQYF. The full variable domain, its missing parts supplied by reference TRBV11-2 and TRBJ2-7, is EAGVAQSPRYKIIEKRQSVAFWCNPISGHATLYWYQQILGQGPKLLIQFQNNGVVDDSQLPKDRFSAERLKGVDSTLKIQPAKLEDSAVYLCASRYTGTAEYEQYFGPGTRLTVT.

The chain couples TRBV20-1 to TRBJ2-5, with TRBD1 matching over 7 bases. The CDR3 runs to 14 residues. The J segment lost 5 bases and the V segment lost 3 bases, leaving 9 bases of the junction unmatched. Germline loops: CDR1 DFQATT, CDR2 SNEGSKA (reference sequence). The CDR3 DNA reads TGCAGTGCTAGTTCCGGACAGGTTAGCGAGACCCAGTACTTC. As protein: CSASSGQVSETQYF.